This T cell receptor (beta chain) comes out of a study of blood T cell repertoires in COVID-19. Study background: Samples taken during acute and convalescent COVID-19 were collected in the United States, Italy and Spain. Sources were T cells, B-cell-depleted T cells, or PBMCs; the material itself was cDNA or gDNA.

This clone came up many times. The CDR3 has 16 amino acids. Germline trimming cut 0 bases from V and 5 bases from J; bases unmatched to any gene: 5. The germline gives CDR1 SGDLS, CDR2 YYNGEE. As handled by the study authors: Amplification from reference gene primers served as the basis for estimated nucleated cell counts. Some clones are missing from TCRdb's copy, which holds only in-frame ones; the method was immunoSEQ multiplex PCR. Clone size and the V and J calls come from that table; the DNA yielded D and trimming. This table has 120,000 or so clones, around three quarters appearing once. Sequenced input: peripheral blood. This clonotype was sampled from a woman aged 70-85 years with acute or convalescent COVID-19. V usage is TRBV9 and J usage is TRBJ2-2; TRBD2 agrees at 9 bases. The DNA of the CDR3 is TGTGCCAGCAGCGTAGGACTAGCGGACCTGACCGGGGAGCTGTTTTTT. Its translation: CASSVGLADLTGELFF.